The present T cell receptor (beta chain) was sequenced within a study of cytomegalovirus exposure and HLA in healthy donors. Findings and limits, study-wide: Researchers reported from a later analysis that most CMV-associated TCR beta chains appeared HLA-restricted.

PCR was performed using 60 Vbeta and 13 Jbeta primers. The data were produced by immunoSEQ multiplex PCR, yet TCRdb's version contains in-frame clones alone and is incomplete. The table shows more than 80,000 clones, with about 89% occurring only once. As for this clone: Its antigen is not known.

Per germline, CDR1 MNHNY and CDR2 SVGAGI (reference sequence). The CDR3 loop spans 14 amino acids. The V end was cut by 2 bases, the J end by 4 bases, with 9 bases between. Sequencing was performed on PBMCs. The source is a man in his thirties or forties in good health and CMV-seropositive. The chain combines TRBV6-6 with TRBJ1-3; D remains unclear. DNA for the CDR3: TGTGCCAGCAGTTACCGGAGGCGAGGAAACACCATATATTTT. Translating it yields CASSYRRRGNTIYF.